This entry concerns a single TCR beta chain. Its antigen is undetermined. This specimen belongs to a study of cytomegalovirus exposure and HLA in healthy donors. This CDR3 spans 17 amino acids. 60 Vbeta and 13 Jbeta primers were used in PCR. Profiled with immunoSEQ multiplex PCR; TCRdb holds only in-frame clones, not every one. In the table there are over 130,000 clones, around 80% of which are singletons. General study points: Later on, an analysis tied around 17,000 TCR beta sequences to HLA alleles at 0.05 false discovery rate. V- and J-gene trimming in TCR beta was tied to a missense DCLRE1C variant by an analysis performed later.

The clonotype comes from a man aged 25 to 45 in good health and CMV-seropositive. Sequencing used PBMCs. This sequence joins TRBV12-1 and TRBJ2-7; the tabulated D call, TRBD1, remains unverified against the DNA. TRBV12-1 is listed as a pseudogene. DNA for the CDR3: TGTGCCAGCAATTTTTTGTCAGGTACCTTGGTTGGCCTCGAGCAGTACTTC. Its translation is CASNFLSGTLVGLEQYF.